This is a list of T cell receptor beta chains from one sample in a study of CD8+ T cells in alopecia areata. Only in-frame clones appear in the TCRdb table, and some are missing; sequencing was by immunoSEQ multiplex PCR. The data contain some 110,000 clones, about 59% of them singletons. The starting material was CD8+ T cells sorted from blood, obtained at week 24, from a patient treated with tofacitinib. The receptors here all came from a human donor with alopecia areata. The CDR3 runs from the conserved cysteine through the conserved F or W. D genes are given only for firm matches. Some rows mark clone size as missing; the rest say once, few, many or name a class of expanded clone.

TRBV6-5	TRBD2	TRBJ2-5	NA	TGTGCCAGCAGTTACTCGACTAGCGGCCAAGAGACCCAGTACTTC	CASSYSTSGQETQYF
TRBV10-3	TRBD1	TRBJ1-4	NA	TGTGCCATCAGTGAGTTCGGGGACAGGCAAAAACTGTTTTTT	CAISEFGDRQKLFF
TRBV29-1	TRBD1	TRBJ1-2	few	TGCAGCGTTGGTATAGTTGCAGGGGGCATCAACGGCTACACCTTC	CSVGIVAGGINGYTF
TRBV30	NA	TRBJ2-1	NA	TGTGCCTGGAGTGGGGGGGAGAGGTCCTACAATGAGCAGTTCTTC	CAWSGGERSYNEQFF
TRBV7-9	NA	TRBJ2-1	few	TGTGCCAGCAGCTTTCTTCCCGGGGGTGAGCAGTTCTTC	CASSFLPGGEQFF
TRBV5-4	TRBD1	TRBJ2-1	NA	TGTGCCAGCAGCCCAGATCAGGGGGCCTCCCGCAATGAGCAGTTCTTC	CASSPDQGASRNEQFF
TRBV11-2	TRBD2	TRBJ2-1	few	TGTGCCAGCAGCCCCAGCGGGGGGGGCTACAATGAGCAGTTCTTC	CASSPSGGGYNEQFF
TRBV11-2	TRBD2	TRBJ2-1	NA	TGTGCCAGCAGCTTAGTCAAGGGGAGGGGAGGTTACAATGAGCAGTTCTTC	CASSLVKGRGGYNEQFF
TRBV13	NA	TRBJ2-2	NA	TGTGCCAGCAGTTTACTAAACACCGGGGAGCTGTTTTTT	CASSLLNTGELFF
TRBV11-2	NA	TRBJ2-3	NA	TGTGCCAGCAGCCTACCCCCTGGATGGGCTAGCACAGATACGCAGTATTTT	CASSLPPGWASTDTQYF
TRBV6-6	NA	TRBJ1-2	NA	TGTGCCACCTTGAACGACTATGGCTACACCTTC	CATLNDYGYTF
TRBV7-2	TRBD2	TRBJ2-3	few	TGTGCCAGCAGCTCTACTGGACTAGCGAGCACAGATACGCAGTATTTT	CASSSTGLASTDTQYF
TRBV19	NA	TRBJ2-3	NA	TGTGCCAGTAGTTCTATGACTGGCGATACGCAGTATTTT	CASSSMTGDTQYF
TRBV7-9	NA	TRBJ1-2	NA	TGTGCCAGCAGGCCAGACAGCTATGGCTACACCTTC	CASRPDSYGYTF
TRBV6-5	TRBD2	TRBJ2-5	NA	TGTGCCAGCACCACGGGGGGTGAAGAGGAGACCCAGTACTTC	CASTTGGEEETQYF
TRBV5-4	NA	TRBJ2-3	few	TGTGCCAGCAGCTTGGGGACAGGCACAGATACGCAGTATTTT	CASSLGTGTDTQYF
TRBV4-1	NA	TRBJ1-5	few	TGCGCCAGCAGCCAAGATCGGGCAGGGCCCTATAGCAATCAGCCCCAGCATTTT	CASSQDRAGPYSNQPQHF
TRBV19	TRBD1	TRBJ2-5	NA	TGTGCCATCTATCCCGGGACAGGAGGAGAGACCCAGTACTTC	CAIYPGTGGETQYF
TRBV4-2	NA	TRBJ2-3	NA	TGTGCCAGCAGCCCAGCGGGCAGCACAGATACGCAGTATTTT	CASSPAGSTDTQYF
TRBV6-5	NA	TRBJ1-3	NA	TGTGCCAGCAGTTACTCGATCCCTCTCTCTGGAAACACCATATATTTT	CASSYSIPLSGNTIYF
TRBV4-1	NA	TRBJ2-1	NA	TGCGCCAGCAGCCAAGCTTGGTCCTACAATGAGCAGTTCTTC	CASSQAWSYNEQFF
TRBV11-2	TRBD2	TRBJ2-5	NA	TGTGCCAGCAGCCCCCTAGCGGGGGGGCCCGAGACCCAGTACTTC	CASSPLAGGPETQYF
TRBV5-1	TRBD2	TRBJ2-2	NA	TGCGCCAGCAGCCTCGTACCTAGCGGGGGCCCGATCGGGGAGCTGTTTTTT	CASSLVPSGGPIGELFF
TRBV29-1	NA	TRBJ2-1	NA	TGCAGCGGTACGACAGGTGTGAATGAGCAGTTCTTC	CSGTTGVNEQFF